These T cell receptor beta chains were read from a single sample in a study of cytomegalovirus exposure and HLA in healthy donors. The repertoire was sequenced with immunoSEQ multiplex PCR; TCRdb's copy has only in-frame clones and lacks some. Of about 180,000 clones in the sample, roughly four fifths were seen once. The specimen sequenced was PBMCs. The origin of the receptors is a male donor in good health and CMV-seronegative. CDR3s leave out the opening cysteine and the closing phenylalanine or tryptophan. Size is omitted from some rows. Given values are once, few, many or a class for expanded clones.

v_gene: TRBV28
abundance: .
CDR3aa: ASIPGGDRGGF

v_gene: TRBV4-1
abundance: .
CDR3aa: ASSQDFGTSVTDTQY

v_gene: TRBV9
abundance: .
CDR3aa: ASSVGSSGESSYEQY

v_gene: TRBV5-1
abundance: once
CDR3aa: ASSSGFSPHEQY

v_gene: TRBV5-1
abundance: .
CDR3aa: ASSRSGGSTDTQY

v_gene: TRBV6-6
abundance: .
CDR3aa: ASSRDRRETQY

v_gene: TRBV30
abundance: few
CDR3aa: AWSGPTSGGYEQY

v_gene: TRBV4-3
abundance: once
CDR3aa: ASSPPTHREGGELF

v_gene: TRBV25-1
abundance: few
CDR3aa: ASRLENTGELF

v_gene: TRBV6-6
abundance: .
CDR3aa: ASSYLGRYSYEQY

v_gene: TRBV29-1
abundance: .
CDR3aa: SVRGQGEGNEQF

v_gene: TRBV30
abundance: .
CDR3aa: AWSWTDNQPQH

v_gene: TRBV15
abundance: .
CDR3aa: ATLASGTYEQY

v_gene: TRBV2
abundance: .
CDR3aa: ASSVNSGANVLT

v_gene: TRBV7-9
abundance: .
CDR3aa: SSSPQGGRGRNTIY

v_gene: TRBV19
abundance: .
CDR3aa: ASSLDTHNQPQH

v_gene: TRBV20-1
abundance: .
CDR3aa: SARGPGELF

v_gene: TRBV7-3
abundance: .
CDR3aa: ASSSGSANTEAF

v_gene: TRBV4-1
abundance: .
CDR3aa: ASSHGGSGGRGEKLF

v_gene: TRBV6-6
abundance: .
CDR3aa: ASSYGRNSNQPQH

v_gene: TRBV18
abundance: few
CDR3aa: ASSPPGTRSNQPQH

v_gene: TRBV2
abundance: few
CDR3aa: ASSGANRDTQY

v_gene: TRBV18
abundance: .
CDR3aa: ASSPRTDRSSYEQY

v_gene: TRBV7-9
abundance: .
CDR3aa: ASSFSGSLREQY

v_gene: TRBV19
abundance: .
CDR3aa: ASSSRTASNQPQH

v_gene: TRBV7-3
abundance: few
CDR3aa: ASSLDSGGADTQY